Included here is one T cell receptor beta chain sequence, with context. Its matching antigen is unknown. This specimen comes from a study of Ad26.COV2.S vaccination and SARS-CoV-2 variants. Study-wide findings and caveats: Vaccine recipients had higher spike-specific TCR breadth than placebo recipients. Total T cell responses, in the TCR breadth and depth analyses, may have been underestimated.

Germline values: CDR1 GTSNPN, CDR2 SVGIG (reference sequence). The ends were cut back, 2 bases at V and 2 bases at J, with 15 bases in the middle. CDR3 size: 16 residues. Data came from immunoSEQ multiplex PCR; TCRdb stores just in-frame clones and leaves some out. The sample holds about 400,000 clones, 89% seen once. This sample's treatment: roughly 18 received Ad26.COV2.S at low or high dose, single or two shots; a few received placebo; per-sample allocation not given. Material that was analyzed had been drawn on day 63 after the first vaccine or placebo injection. The individual, an adult aged 18-55 years, was a donor in Boston.

The TCR originated in a person aged 18-65 years who received the Ad26.COV2.S COVID-19 vaccine or a placebo. Sequenced here: peripheral blood, sampled in a trial of Ad26.COV2.S vaccine versus placebo. V and J are TRBV30 and TRBJ2-2; D possibly matches TRBD1 or TRBD2 (6 bases each). CDR3 nucleotides: TGTGCCTGGAGTATTGAGGGGGGCCCCAACACCGGGGAGCTGTTTTTT. Its translation is CAWSIEGGPNTGELFF.